This T cell receptor beta chain was recovered during a study of cytomegalovirus exposure and HLA in healthy donors. The study's findings and limits: Investigators reported 150 to 200 TCR beta chains as tied to cytomegalovirus.

Clones were sequenced by immunoSEQ multiplex PCR, and TCRdb holds only the in-frame ones, with some missing. This sample has over 150,000 clones, with about 90% found just once. The V end lost 1 base, the J end lost 2 bases, and 18 bases lay between the germline ends. Germline lookup yields CDR1 SGHRS and CDR2 YFSETQ. There are 17 residues in the CDR3. As concerns this clone: Its antigen remains unidentified.

The rearrangement joins TRBV5-1 to TRBJ2-5; possible D gene TRBD2, 6 bases. The sample was PBMCs. This clonotype was obtained from a young woman in good health and CMV-seropositive. The CDR3 spells CASSLLGGTGGQETQYF. CDR3 bases: TGCGCCAGCAGCTTGCTCGGCGGAACTGGGGGGCAAGAGACCCAGTACTTC.